A single sample gave rise to the 3 T cell receptor beta chains below, sequenced in a study of blood T cell repertoires in COVID-19. Produced via immunoSEQ multiplex PCR; TCRdb's table is partial and in-frame only. Among about 140,000 clones, around four fifths were seen once, and the ten largest hold around 5.1%. Material: PBMCs or T cells enriched from blood (not recorded which). These receptors came from a man between 65 and 85 years old who had been exposed to COVID-19.

V usage is TRBV28 and J usage is TRBJ2-4; 8 bases are a match to TRBD2. CDR1 and CDR2 (germline): MDHEN, SYDVKM. The CDR3 runs to 16 residues. After removal of 7 bases from V and 3 bases from J, the junction contained 11 bases not matched to a gene. CDR3 protein: CASTNGGAGVKNIQYF. The DNA for the CDR3 is TGTGCCAGCACCAACGGGGGGGCTGGAGTCAAAAACATTCAGTACTTC.

This chain links TRBV28 with TRBJ1-1; D perhaps matches TRBD1 (5 bases). Trimming cost V 6 bases and J 4 bases, with 15 bases left between them. CDR3 size: 14 residues. CDR1 MDHEN and CDR2 SYDVKM come from the germline V gene. In DNA, the CDR3 is TGTGCCAGCAGAAGCCCTGGGGGGGGCACTGAAGCTTTCTTT. This translates into CASRSPGGGTEAFF. Combining the CDR3 with reference TRBV28 and TRBJ1-1 gives the whole variable domain DVKVTQSSRYLVKRTGEKVFLECVQDMDHENMFWYRQDPGLGLRLIYFSYDVKMKEKGDIPEGYSVSREKKERFSLILESASTNQTSMYLCASRSPGGGTEAFFGQGTRLTVV.

The chain joins TRBV19 to TRBJ1-1; 8 bases match TRBD1. Germline lookup yields CDR1 LNHDA and CDR2 SQIVND (reference sequence). This CDR3 is built from 13 residues. V lost 10 bases to trimming and J lost 6 bases; unmatched junction nucleotides: 10. The DNA of the CDR3 is TGTGCCACCGCTGGGACAGGTAACCCTGAAGCTTTCTTT. Translation: CATAGTGNPEAFF.